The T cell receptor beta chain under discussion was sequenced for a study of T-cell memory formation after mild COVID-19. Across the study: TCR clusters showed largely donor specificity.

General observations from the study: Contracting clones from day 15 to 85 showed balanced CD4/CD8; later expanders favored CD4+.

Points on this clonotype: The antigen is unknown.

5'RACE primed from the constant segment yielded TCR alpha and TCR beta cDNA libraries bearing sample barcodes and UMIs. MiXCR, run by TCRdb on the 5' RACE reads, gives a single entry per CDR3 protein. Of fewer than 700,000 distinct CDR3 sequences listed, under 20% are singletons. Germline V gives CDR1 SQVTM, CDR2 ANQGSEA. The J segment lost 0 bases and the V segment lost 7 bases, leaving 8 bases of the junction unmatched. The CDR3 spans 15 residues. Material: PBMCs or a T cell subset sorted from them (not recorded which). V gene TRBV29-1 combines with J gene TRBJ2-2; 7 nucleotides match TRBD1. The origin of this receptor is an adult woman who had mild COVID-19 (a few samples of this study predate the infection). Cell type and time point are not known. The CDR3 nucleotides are TGCAGCGCCCGGCGAGGACAGGCGAACACCGGGGAGCTGTTTTTT. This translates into CSARRGQANTGELFF.